The clone carrying this TCR beta chain was seen many times. The data derive from a study of human T cells and chemical hapten exposure. Across the study: Patch tests put 0.01% DPC on the upper back, read at 6 days.

As for time point: patch test 2, 6 weeks after DPC sensitization. Indicated treatment: therapeutic diphenylcyclopropenone sensitization with weekly scalp DPC. It was unfractionated whole blood from which total RNA was extracted. One entry per CDR3 protein results from TCRdb running MiXCR on the RACE reads. The sample has under 100,000 distinct CDR3 sequences, 10% seen once. The V and J ends lost 2 bases and 9 bases, in that order; junction bases with no gene match: 15. Germline V gene sequence: CDR1 SGHTA, CDR2 FQGTGA. CDR3 length equals 17 residues. The chain employs TRBV7-3 and TRBJ2-1; 8 nucleotides match TRBD2. Sequenced here: whole blood, sampled in connection with sensitization to the hapten diphenylcyclopropenone (DPC). The receptor's source is a woman aged 25-40 years with alopecia areata. Some clones in this sample may be carry-over from other donors' samples. DNA for the CDR3: TGTGCCAGCAGCTTATCCCGGGACGTCGGACTAGCTGGTGAGCAGTTCTTC. Protein product: CASSLSRDVGLAGEQFF.